Below are 15 T cell receptor beta chains sequenced from a single sample in a study of monozygotic twins with inflammatory bowel disease. TCRdb reprocessed the 5' RACE reads and stores each CDR3 protein as one record, lacking DNA. The sample is made up of approximately 330,000 distinct CDR3 sequences, and the top ten hold around 2% of it. Source material: blood. The origin of the receptors is a human donor with ulcerative colitis or Crohn's disease, or a healthy co-twin of an affected twin (not recorded which).

This chain uses TRBV19 with TRBJ2-5; TCRdb's assignment of TRBD1 cannot be checked, as there is no DNA. Germline V lookup: CDR1 LNHDA, CDR2 SQIVND (reference sequence). This CDR3 spans 16 amino acids. The CDR3 is CASSIGRTGDKETQYF.

This chain connects TRBV6-1 to TRBJ1-5. The CDR3 consists of 14 residues. Germline V lookup: CDR1 MNHNS, CDR2 SASEGT. CDR3 in amino acids: CASSDRAVDQPQHF.

This chain joins TRBV3-1 and TRBJ1-1; TCRdb's assignment of TRBD1 cannot be checked, as there is no DNA. CDR1 and CDR2 from the germline V gene are LGHDT and YNNKEL (reference sequence). CDR3 length: 14 amino acids. CDR3: CASSPRDRPLEAFF.

CDR3 residues: CASSSRGNTEALF. V and J are TRBV12-3 or TRBV12-4 and TRBJ1-1; TCRdb lists TRBD1, though no DNA is available to test this call. The CDR3 spans 13 residues.

The chain combines TRBV12-3 or TRBV12-4 with TRBJ1-5; no DNA is available, so the TRBD1 call from TCRdb remains unchecked. There are 14 residues in the CDR3. This CDR3 reads CASIPDHSGQPQHF.

The chain uses TRBV5-4 and TRBJ2-3; with no DNA, the TCRdb D assignment of TRBD2 cannot be verified. CDR3 length: 15 amino acids. Germline loops: CDR1 SGHNT, CDR2 YYREEE (reference sequence). The CDR3: CASSLTTGGPDTQYF.

This sequence joins TRBV7-9 and TRBJ2-7; TCRdb gives TRBD2 as the D gene, but with no DNA this cannot be confirmed. CDR3 length: 13 amino acids. Germline CDR1 and CDR2: SEHNR and FQNEAQ (reference sequence). The CDR3 reads CASSSGLAYEQYF.

The CDR3: CASSLRASGKETQYF. The chain joins TRBV5-1 to TRBJ2-5; without DNA, the TCRdb call of TRBD2 cannot be checked. This CDR3 has 15 amino acids. Germline CDR1 and CDR2: SGHRS and YFSETQ.

The rearrangement uses TRBV12-3 or TRBV12-4 and TRBJ2-3. This CDR3 has 14 residues. Here the CDR3 reads CASSFLGPTDTQYF.

The rearrangement joins TRBV4-2 to TRBJ2-1; TCRdb's D call, TRBD1, is unchecked because there is no DNA. CDR3 length: 16 residues. The germline V gene encodes CDR1 LGHNA and CDR2 YNFKEQ. This CDR3 reads CASSQGTGTDNNEQFF.

The chain uses TRBV10-3 and TRBJ1-1; TCRdb selects TRBD1, and the lack of DNA leaves this call unchecked. This CDR3 is 14 amino acids long. In germline, CDR1 is ENHRY, CDR2 SYGVKD. CDR3 sequence: CAISLQLTDSEAFF.

The chain couples TRBV5-1 to TRBJ1-2; TCRdb selects TRBD1, and the lack of DNA leaves this call unchecked. The CDR3 is 16 residues long. Per germline, CDR1 SGHRS and CDR2 YFSETQ. The CDR3 sequence is CASSPGGGRIQDGYTF.

This chain joins TRBV28 and TRBJ1-1; TCRdb names TRBD1, which stays unverified in the absence of DNA. The CDR3 has 16 residues. Germline lookup yields CDR1 MDHEN and CDR2 SYDVKM. The CDR3 protein is CASSFRGRAVNTEAFF.

The chain carries TRBV5-1 and TRBJ1-4; TCRdb's D call of TRBD1 is untestable without DNA. CDR3 length: 16 amino acids. CDR1 and CDR2 from the germline V gene are SGHRS and YFSETQ. The CDR3 loop is CASSLARGSTNEKLFF.

This rearrangement joins TRBV30 to TRBJ1-1. This CDR3 comprises 13 residues. CDR1 and CDR2 from the germline V gene are GTSNPN and SVGIG (reference sequence). The CDR3 is CAWSLSWDTEAFF.